This T cell receptor beta chain was identified during a study of cytomegalovirus exposure and HLA in healthy donors. General study findings and limits: TCR beta V- and J-gene trimming, according to a later analysis, was linked to a missense DCLRE1C variant. In a later analysis, most CMV-associated TCR beta chains appeared HLA-restricted.

In the case of this clone: Its matching antigen is unknown.

CDR1 and CDR2 (germline): ENHRY, SYGVKD. Trimming cost V 7 bases and J 4 bases, with 19 bases left between them. This CDR3 region has 16 residues. The primer mix had 60 Vbeta and 13 Jbeta primers. TCRdb keeps only in-frame clones here, not all; method: immunoSEQ multiplex PCR. This table holds 110,000 to 150,000 clones, 77% found once. The sequence was obtained from a female donor in good health and CMV-seronegative. The sequenced sample was PBMCs. The rearrangement links TRBV10-3 to TRBJ2-2; D perhaps matches TRBD2 (6 bases). Here the CDR3 DNA reads TGTGCCATCAACTCTCTTGGGGGGTCTAGCACCGGGGAGCTGTTTTTT. It is translated as CAINSLGGSSTGELFF.